One sample yielded the 27 T cell receptor beta chains listed below, sequenced in a study of beta chain features in type 1 diabetes. The entirety of the isolated RNA underwent reverse transcription, so expressed TCRB transcripts were sequenced. The assay was immunoSEQ multiplex PCR, and TCRdb's table has in-frame clones only and misses some. The data contain 300,000 to 350,000 clones, 14% of them singletons. The sequenced material came from central memory CD4+ T cells from blood. Receptor source: a man under 40 in good health.

The chain uses TRBV7-2 and TRBJ2-1, with D possibly TRBD2 on 6 matching bases. The CDR3 runs 12 residues. Germline CDR1 SGHTA, CDR2 FQGNSA. Trimming removed 4 bases from V and 14 bases from J, with 15 bases in between. Here the CDR3 DNA reads TGTGCCAGCAGCTCCAGCCGGGGGACGGAGTTCTTC. It codes for CASSSSRGTEFF.

This clone was recorded at least ten times. The chain is built from TRBV6-6 and TRBJ2-1; possibly TRBD1 for D (6 bases). Per germline, CDR1 MNHNY and CDR2 SVGAGI (reference sequence). Deletions cut 2 bases from V and 9 bases from J, with 17 bases between. The CDR3 extends over 15 amino acids. The CDR3 nucleotides are TGTGCCAGCAGTTACCAAGGTGGCAGGGGCAGTGAGCAGTTCTTC. It translates to CASSYQGGRGSEQFF.

The chain recombines TRBV10-2 with TRBJ2-5; 10 positions agree with TRBD2. There are 16 residues in the CDR3. The V and J ends lost 2 bases and 4 bases, in that order; junction bases with no gene match: 7. The germline gives CDR1 WSHSY, CDR2 SAAADI. CDR3 residues: CASSEKSGRGRETQYF. The CDR3 DNA is TGCGCCAGCAGTGAGAAAAGCGGGAGGGGTCGAGAGACCCAGTACTTC.

The table lists this clone with a few counts. This chain joins TRBV27 and TRBJ2-5; 8 bases line up with TRBD2. The V gene's germline CDR1 is MNHEY and CDR2 SMNVEV (reference sequence). V lost 1 base to trimming and J lost 2 bases; unmatched junction nucleotides: 6. This CDR3 spans 16 amino acids. The CDR3 loop reads CASSLLGLGKQETQYF. CDR3 sequence (DNA): TGTGCCAGCAGTTTATTGGGACTAGGGAAGCAAGAGACCCAGTACTTC.

The chain is built from TRBV2 and TRBJ1-1, with D uncertain. The CDR3 is made up of 13 amino acids. Between the trimmed V and J ends, which lost 6 bases and 1 base, there was a span of 9 bases. CDR1 is SNHLY, CDR2 FYNNEI, per germline. The CDR3 here is CASSTRENTEAFF. DNA of the CDR3: TGTGCCAGCAGCACCAGAGAGAACACTGAAGCTTTCTTT.

This CDR3 reads CASSRDRGNIQYF. The DNA for the CDR3 is TGTGCCAGCAGCAGGGACAGGGGAAACATTCAGTACTTC. The rearrangement uses TRBV5-4 and TRBJ2-4; 10 bases align to TRBD1. Germline loops: CDR1 SGHNT, CDR2 YYREEE (reference sequence). Trimming took 4 bases from V and 6 from J; bases not matched to a gene: 1. The CDR3 consists of 13 residues.

J is TRBJ2-7 and V is TRBV9; weak D call: TRBD2 (6 bases). The DNA end is a closer match to TRBJ2-1, so the J assignment may be wrong. Germline assignment: CDR1 SGDLS and CDR2 YYNGEE. The CDR3 runs 13 residues. Here the CDR3 DNA reads TGTGCCAGCAGCGTGGGAGGTCGGAATGAGCAGTTCTTC. Its protein is CASSVGGRNEQFF.

This clone was observed a single time. V gene TRBV7-8 combines with J gene TRBJ2-1; D call uncertain. Germline-derived CDR1 and CDR2 are SGHVS and FQNEAQ. This CDR3 is 14 amino acids long. Trimming left V 2 bases short and J 7 bases short, with 12 bases between. The CDR3 spells CASSLLRLGNEQFF. In nucleotides, the CDR3 is TGTGCCAGCAGCTTATTAAGATTGGGTAATGAGCAGTTCTTC.

The rearrangement joins TRBV7-2 to TRBJ1-2; tentative D call: TRBD1 (5 bases). V lost 4 bases and J 3 bases, leaving 9 bases between the germline ends. CDR3 size: 13 residues. Germline V gene data show CDR1 as SGHTA and CDR2 as FQGNSA. The CDR3 DNA follows: TGTGCCAGCAGCTCCGACAGTTACTATGGCTACACCTTC. Its translation is CASSSDSYYGYTF. Supplemented by reference TRBV7-2 and TRBJ1-2, the full variable domain reads GAGVSQSPSNKVTEKGKDVELRCDPISGHTALYWYRQSLGQGLEFLIYFQGNSAPDKSGLPSDRFSAERTGGSVSTLTIQRTQQEDSAVYLCASSSDSYYGYTFGSGTRLTVV.

This clone was seen a few times. The chain combines TRBV5-4 with TRBJ1-3; 10 nucleotides match TRBD1. From germline, CDR1 is SGHNT and CDR2 YYREEE (reference sequence). The CDR3 runs 16 residues. Trimming cost V 0 bases and J 5 bases; bases outside gene matches: 5. For the CDR3, the DNA is TGTGCCAGCAGCTTGGCCGGGACAGGGGCACGAAACACCATATATTTT. This gives the protein CASSLAGTGARNTIYF.

This clone was observed many times. Other nucleotide sequences from this sample produce the same CDR3. The chain couples TRBV6-1 to TRBJ2-7; perhaps D is TRBD1 or TRBD2 (7 bases each). Germline V gene sequence: CDR1 MNHNS, CDR2 SASEGT. V was shortened by 4 bases and J by 4 bases, with 11 bases between the two germline ends. This CDR3 region has 13 residues. The CDR3 DNA sequence: TGTGCCAGCAGTGCAGGGGGAGGGTACGAGCAGTACTTC. Translation: CASSAGGGYEQYF.

In its sample, this clone was seen a few times. V usage is TRBV19 and J usage is TRBJ1-5; D unclear. CDR3 length equals 13 residues. Trimming removed 1 base from V and 6 bases from J, with 7 bases in between. Germline values: CDR1 LNHDA, CDR2 SQIVND (reference sequence). The DNA for the CDR3 is TGTGCCAGTAGTATAGGAGATGTTCAGCCCCAGCATTTT. It yields the protein CASSIGDVQPQHF.

This chain's CDR3 is CASRRDGNTGELFF. CDR3 coding DNA: TGTGCCAGCAGACGGGACGGGAACACCGGGGAGCTGTTTTTT. The J gene is TRBJ2-2, the V gene TRBV5-4; TRBD1 or TRBD2 may be the D gene (5 bases each). The CDR3 length is 14 residues. CDR1 and CDR2 (germline): SGHNT, YYREEE (reference sequence). The V end lost 5 bases, the J end lost 1 base, and 9 bases lay between the germline ends.

This clone was counted a few times. In nucleotides, the CDR3 is TGTGCCAGCAGGAACAGGCACACCGGGGAGCTGTTTTTT. The encoded protein is CASRNRHTGELFF. V gene TRBV7-2 combines with J gene TRBJ2-2; D is perhaps TRBD1 (5 bases). This CDR3 is 13 amino acids long. Trimming took 6 bases from V and 3 from J, leaving 8 bases between them. The germline V gene has CDR1 SGHTA and CDR2 FQGNSA.

This clone was detected many times. The chain couples TRBV6-6 to TRBJ2-5; 7 nucleotides agree with TRBD1. The germline V gene encodes CDR1 MNHNY and CDR2 SVGAGI (reference sequence). This CDR3 has 13 residues. Trimming took 5 bases from V and 1 from J; bases not matched to a gene: 1. CDR3 sequence reads: CASSQGVQETQYF. CDR3 nucleotides: TGTGCCAGCAGTCAGGGGGTCCAAGAGACCCAGTACTTC.

The CDR3 nucleotides read TGTGCCAGCAGCTCGGACACTAGCACAGATACGCAGTATTTT. This codes for CASSSDTSTDTQYF. The genes are TRBV5-4 and TRBJ2-3; maybe TRBD1 (5 bases). Trimming left V 3 bases short and J 0 bases short, with 8 bases between. CDR3 length: 14 residues. The germline V gene encodes CDR1 SGHNT and CDR2 YYREEE (reference sequence).

This clone has more than one count but fewer than ten. The chain carries TRBV13 and TRBJ2-5, with a weak D call TRBD1 (6 bases). Germline assignment: CDR1 PRHDT and CDR2 FYEKMQ (reference sequence). Trimming left V 5 bases short and J 2 bases short, with 15 bases between. This CDR3 region has 15 residues. This CDR3 reads CASSRRVGQQETQYF. Written as DNA, the CDR3 is TGTGCCAGCAGCCGCCGGGTGGGACAACAAGAGACCCAGTACTTC.

This clone appeared a few times. The V gene is TRBV7-2, the J gene TRBJ2-5; TRBD1 might be the D (5 bases). Trimming removed 3 bases from V and 2 bases from J, with 7 bases in between. Germline lookup yields CDR1 SGHTA and CDR2 FQGNSA. This CDR3 comprises 13 residues. CDR3 nucleotide sequence: TGTGCCAGCAGCTTTAGGGGACAAGAGACCCAGTACTTC. Translation: CASSFRGQETQYF.

This clone was seen many times. The rearrangement links TRBV10-3 to TRBJ2-1; tentatively, D is TRBD1 (5 bases). The germline CDR1 and CDR2 sequences are ENHRY and SYGVKD. Trimming took 3 bases from V and 5 from J, leaving 8 bases between them. This CDR3 spans 13 amino acids. CDR3 sequence (DNA): TGTGCCATCAGTGAACTCAGGGACAATGAGCAGTTCTTC. This gives the protein CAISELRDNEQFF.

Concerning this clone: A read error is possible here, since a much larger clone lies one base away. Other DNA sequences in the same sample also yield this CDR3. This chain joins TRBV7-8 and TRBJ1-5; D call uncertain. CDR1 and CDR2 (germline): SGHVS, FQNEAQ. The CDR3 is 16 amino acids. V was trimmed by 5 bases and J by 0 bases, leaving 14 bases between them. CDR3 residues: CASSLVADFSNQPQHF. CDR3 nucleotide sequence: TGTGCCAGCAGCCTAGTCGCAGACTTTAGCAATCAGCCCCAGCATTTT.

This clone was picked up a small number of times. V gene TRBV11-2 combines with J gene TRBJ2-2, with TRBD2 as a possible D gene (5 bases). The CDR3 runs to 12 residues. Per the germline V gene, CDR1 is SGHAT and CDR2 is FQNNGV. Trimming cost V 11 bases and J 7 bases, with 14 bases left between them. CDR3 DNA: TGTGCCTGCGGGCTAGACGTCGGGGAGCTGTTTTTT. This encodes CACGLDVGELFF. Together with reference TRBV11-2 and TRBJ2-2, the CDR3 gives the full variable domain: EAGVAQSPRYKIIEKRQSVAFWCNPISGHATLYWYQQILGQGPKLLIQFQNNGVVDDSQLPKDRFSAERLKGVDSTLKIQPAKLEDSAVYLCACGLDVGELFFGEGSRLTVL.

In the case of this clone: In the same sample, other DNA sequences code for this CDR3. J is TRBJ2-3 and V is TRBV18, with D uncertain. V lost 6 bases to trimming and J lost 4 bases, with 11 bases between them. Germline V gene data show CDR1 as KGHSH and CDR2 as LQKENI. The CDR3 is 13 residues long. This CDR3 is CASSPGGADTQYF. For the CDR3, the DNA is TGTGCCAGCTCTCCGGGTGGGGCAGATACGCAGTATTTT.

This sequence joins TRBV10-3 and TRBJ2-7, with a tentative D call TRBD2 (5 bases). V lost 3 bases to trimming and J lost 1 base, with 10 bases between them. The length of the CDR3 is 14 residues. Germline assignment: CDR1 ENHRY and CDR2 SYGVKD. The CDR3 here is CAISETGVSYEQYF. In nucleotides, the CDR3 is TGTGCCATCAGTGAAACCGGGGTATCCTACGAGCAGTACTTC.

There are a few counts of this clone. The V gene is TRBV6-5, the J gene TRBJ2-3; TRBD2 matches 9 bases. V was clipped by 6 bases and J by 4 bases; unmatched bases: 8. This CDR3 has 15 amino acids. In germline, CDR1 is MNHEY, CDR2 SVGAGI. CDR3 coding DNA: TGTGCCAGCAGACCGGGGCTAGCGGGACCAGATACGCAGTATTTT. Amino acid sequence: CASRPGLAGPDTQYF.

The chain recombines TRBV7-3 with TRBJ2-2, with a weak D call TRBD1 (5 bases). This CDR3 region has 14 residues. Trimming cost V 2 bases and J 5 bases, with 9 bases left between them. The germline CDR1 and CDR2 sequences are SGHTA and FQGTGA. CDR3 sequence reads: CASSLQGSTGELFF. The CDR3 DNA reads TGTGCCAGCAGCTTACAGGGTTCGACCGGGGAGCTGTTTTTT.

This clone has just a few counts. The chain uses TRBV9 and TRBJ1-5; D remains ambiguous. CDR1 SGDLS and CDR2 YYNGEE come from the germline V gene. The germline V and J ends were trimmed by 4 bases and 3 bases, with 11 bases remaining between them. The CDR3 has 14 residues. The CDR3 bases are TGTGCCAGCAGCCCCCGCGCAGCCAATCAGCCCCAGCATTTT. Translated: CASSPRAANQPQHF.

This clone was seen just once. The junction differs from germline at one of its ends, possibly a read error. The chain couples TRBV5-6 to TRBJ2-3, with D unresolved. CDR1 SGHDT and CDR2 YYEEEE come from the germline V gene. This CDR3 contains 14 residues. CDR3 loop: CARSLIDSTDTQYF. For the CDR3, the DNA is TGTGCCCGCAGCTTGATCGACAGCACAGATACGCAGTATTTT.